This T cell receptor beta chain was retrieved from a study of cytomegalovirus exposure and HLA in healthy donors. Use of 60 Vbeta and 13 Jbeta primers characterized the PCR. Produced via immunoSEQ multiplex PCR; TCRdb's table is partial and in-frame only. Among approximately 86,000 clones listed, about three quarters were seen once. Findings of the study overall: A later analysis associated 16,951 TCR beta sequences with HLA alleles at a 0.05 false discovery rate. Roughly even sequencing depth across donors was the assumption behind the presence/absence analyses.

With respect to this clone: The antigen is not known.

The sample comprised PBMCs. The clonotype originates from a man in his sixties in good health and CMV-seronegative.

The CDR3 bases are TGTGCCAGCTCACCACAACTTGAACAGGGGGGCTATGGCTACACCTTC. This encodes CASSPQLEQGGYGYTF. The chain combines TRBV18 with TRBJ1-2; 8 nucleotides align to TRBD1. Trimming cost V 1 base and J 4 bases; bases outside gene matches: 8. This CDR3 comprises 16 residues. The germline V gene encodes CDR1 KGHSH and CDR2 LQKENI.